The present TCR beta chain was sequenced within a study of blood T cell repertoires in COVID-19 (dated by TCRdb to 2018 to 2021). Turning to the overall study: Collaborator samples came from the United States, Italy and Spain and covered acute and convalescent phases of COVID-19. The material from the prospective study consisted of cDNA or gDNA derived from T cells, B-cell-depleted T cells, or PBMCs. The dataset comprised deeply sampled blood TCRbeta repertoires from subjects exposed to, actively infected with, or recovered from COVID-19. A freely available public database, intended as a resource for researchers studying the immune response to SARS-CoV-2, is where the repertoires were released. Samples were obtained from the ongoing ImmuneRACE study (first 160 participants) and from about 1,300 subjects provided by 6 global collaborators. A de-identified subject ID, COVID-19 status, age in years and sex were almost always included in the sample metadata. HLA class I and class II types, where available, came from metadata supplied by the sample provider rather than from assay-based typing. The investigation overall reported the following: The amount of clinical and demographic metadata varied by source and participant and was provided uncurated.

At one collaborating source in Seattle, patients were enrolled during active infection and were followed longitudinally through the course of disease. Collaborating institutions collected whole blood in K2EDTA tubes following their own protocols. Collaborator samples were shipped for TCRbeta analysis as frozen whole blood, isolated PBMCs, or DNA extracted from either sample type. The immunoSEQ Assay, a bias-controlled multiplex PCR, was used to amplify TCRbeta CDR3 regions from genomic DNA. Processing in the source paper ran as follows. The number of nucleated cells in each sample was estimated from the amplification of reference gene primers within the assay. To quantify the absolute abundance of each unique TCRbeta CDR3 rearrangement, sequence reads were collapsed and filtered. For each sample, productive Simpson clonality was calculated as the square root of Simpson's diversity index over productive rearrangements. TCRdb stores this immuneACCESS table with in-frame sequences only. Part of the clones is absent; in the studies checked, under half of the shortfall reflects unresolved V genes, and no reason is known for the rest. The DNA gave D and trimming, while V, J and clone size come from that table. The sample data list 330,000 or so clones, and approximately 90% of these were observed just once. Roughly 8.9% of the sample lies in the top ten.

This clone was counted ten times or more. Its antigen is still unknown. Qualities for individual bases were not recorded, and no much larger clone is one base off. V lost 4 bases and J lost 6 bases, and the count of bases not matched to a germline gene is 10. The CDR3 starts with the cysteine, ends with the phenylalanine, and has 17 residues. CDR3 DNA only is kept here, 51 bases in frame from base 1. CDR1 is given as SGHNT and CDR2 as YYREEE, both from the germline V gene (reference sequence). The receptor was isolated from a man younger than 45 with COVID-19, enrolled during active disease. Input material: peripheral blood. The V and J segments used are TRBV5-4 and TRBJ2-1, and 13 junctional nucleotides match TRBD2. The CDR3 in this case is CASSMRTSGRRGNEQFF. The sequence in DNA is TGTGCCAGCAGCATGCGGACTAGCGGGAGAAGAGGCAATGAGCAGTTCTTC. Supplemented by the reference TRBV5-4 and TRBJ2-1 proteins around the CDR3, the complete variable domain is ETGVTQSPTHLIKTRGQQVTLRCSSQSGHNTVSWYQQALGQGPQFIFQYYREEENGRGNFPPRFSGLQFPNYSSELNVNALELDDSALYLCASSMRTSGRRGNEQFFGPGTRLTVL.